This T cell receptor beta chain was sequenced for a study of shared clonotypes between healthy human individuals. Study outcomes and limitations: Among non-shared clonotypes, generation probabilities were lower than among those shared by all four donors. Large sequencing depth failed to make sorted-subset sequencing complete, rarefaction showed.

Caucasian adults living in Nashville, Tennessee, provided all samples. CD4+ cell separation produced CD45RA+ naive and CD45RA-negative memory subsets. Comments on this clone: The antigen is not known. Other nucleotide sequences from this sample produce the same CDR3.

Using immunoSEQ multiplex PCR, the repertoire was profiled, and TCRdb retains in-frame clones only, with some absent. The table includes hundreds of thousands of clones, approximately 79% detected once. V dropped 3 bases and J dropped 6; count of bases not matched to a gene: 6. CDR3 length equals 14 residues. The germline V gene encodes CDR1 SGHRS and CDR2 YFSETQ. This receptor was identified in a woman in her twenties or thirties in good health. The sequencing input was memory CD4+ T cells sorted from blood. Specified subset: CD45RA-negative fraction. The chain is built from TRBV5-1 and TRBJ2-7; TRBD1 matches 10 bases. The CDR3 nucleotides read TGCGCCAGCAGCTCCGGGACAGGGGCTCTCGAGCAGTACTTC. It is translated as CASSSGTGALEQYF.